This is a list of T cell receptor beta chains from one sample in a study of CD8 T cells in ankylosing spondylitis. A single record per CDR3 protein comes from TCRdb applying MiXCR to the 5' RACE reads. The sample comprises roughly 140,000 distinct CDR3 sequences, around 43% of which are singletons, and about 16% rests with the top ten. Source material: synovial fluid, either unsorted or a sorted T cell fraction (not recorded which). The receptors shown here come from a male donor with ankylosing spondylitis. The CDR3 runs from the conserved cysteine through the conserved F or W. D genes are given only for firm matches. Expanded clones get a size class; other rows say once, few or many, or leave the size out.

clone size	V gene	J gene	D gene	CDR3 protein	CDR3 DNA
NA	TRBV4-3	TRBJ1-2	NA	CASSQDPLAVYGYTF	TGCGCCAGCAGCCAAGATCCCCTGGCAGTCTATGGCTACACCTTC
NA	TRBV2	TRBJ1-1	NA	CASSETRGKNTEAFF	TGTGCCAGCAGTGAAACGAGAGGGAAGAACACTGAAGCTTTCTTT
NA	TRBV29-1	TRBJ2-1	TRBD2	CSVLAGSYSEQFF	TGCAGCGTGCTAGCGGGTAGCTATAGTGAGCAGTTCTTC
NA	TRBV20-1	TRBJ1-1	NA	CSATRGGDLYSEAFF	TGCAGTGCGACAAGGGGGGGGGACCTATACTCTGAAGCTTTCTTT
NA	TRBV5-1	TRBJ2-7	TRBD1	CASSLGQGTCEQYF	TGCGCCAGCAGCTTGGGACAGGGTACATGCGAGCAGTACTTC
few	TRBV9	TRBJ2-5	NA	CASSVVPGARETQYF	TGTGCCAGCAGCGTAGTACCGGGGGCGAGAGAGACCCAGTACTTC
NA	TRBV3-1	TRBJ2-6	NA	CASSQAKLGANVLTF	TGTGCCAGCAGCCAAGCGAAGTTAGGGGCCAACGTCCTGACTTTC
NA	TRBV6-1	TRBJ2-2	TRBD2	CASSELAGPTGELFF	TGTGCCAGCAGTGAACTAGCGGGCCCCACCGGGGAGCTGTTTTTT
NA	TRBV12-3/TRBV12-4	TRBJ1-2	NA	CATIGGSGYTF	TGTGCCACTATAGGGGGGAGCGGCTACACCTTC
NA	TRBV4-3	TRBJ2-5	TRBD1	CASSQDLRTGRQETQYF	TGCGCCAGCAGCCAAGATCTCCGGACAGGGAGGCAAGAGACCCAGTACTTC
NA	TRBV29-1	TRBJ2-2	NA	CSVEDAATGELFF	TGCAGCGTTGAAGATGCTGCCACCGGGGAGCTGTTTTTT
NA	TRBV19	TRBJ2-1	TRBD2	CASSGRSSYNEQFF	TGTGCCAGTAGCGGGAGGAGCTCCTACAATGAGCAGTTCTTC
NA	TRBV12-3/TRBV12-4	TRBJ1-5	NA	CASTRRGTGRIYSNQPQHF	TGTGCCAGCACTCGAAGGGGGACCGGCCGGATTTATAGCAATCAGCCCCAGCATTTT
many	TRBV3-1	TRBJ1-1	NA	CASSQELGWTEAFF	TGTGCCAGCAGCCAAGAATTAGGGTGGACTGAAGCTTTCTTT
few	TRBV24-1	TRBJ2-1	TRBD2	CATSGKSSGRGYNEQFF	TGTGCCACCAGTGGCAAATCTAGCGGGAGGGGGTACAATGAGCAGTTCTTC
NA	TRBV3-1	TRBJ2-7	TRBD2	CASSQDWGTSLSEQYF	TGTGCCAGCAGCCAAGATTGGGGGACTAGCTTAAGCGAGCAGTACTTC
few	TRBV5-1	TRBJ2-2	NA	CASSLEGSPGELFF	TGCGCCAGCAGCTTGGAGGGTAGCCCCGGGGAGCTGTTTTTT
NA	TRBV10-1	TRBJ2-5	NA	CASSESLEETQYF	TGCGCCAGCAGTGAGTCGTTGGAAGAGACCCAGTACTTC
NA	TRBV3-1	TRBJ2-5	NA	CASSHHRGGAEETQYF	TGTGCCAGCAGCCACCATCGAGGAGGGGCTGAAGAGACCCAGTACTTC
NA	TRBV27	TRBJ2-6	TRBD2	CASRTEVAGSGANVLTF	TGTGCCAGCAGGACCGAGGTAGCGGGCTCTGGGGCCAACGTCCTGACTTTC
NA	TRBV27	TRBJ2-5	NA	CASTGQNQETQYF	TGTGCCAGCACTGGACAGAACCAAGAGACCCAGTACTTC
many	TRBV5-5	TRBJ1-1	TRBD1	CASSPSRTGDTEAFF	TGTGCCAGCAGCCCCTCGAGGACAGGGGACACTGAAGCTTTCTTT
NA	TRBV24-1	TRBJ2-1	NA	CATSDLRGQWDEQFF	TGTGCCACCAGTGATTTGCGAGGACAATGGGATGAGCAGTTCTTC
NA	TRBV6-2/TRBV6-3	TRBJ2-1	NA	CASSYSGYDYNEQFF	TGTGCCAGCAGTTATTCAGGGTATGACTACAATGAGCAGTTCTTC
NA	TRBV12-3/TRBV12-4	TRBJ2-5	NA	CASSSGREETQYF	TGTGCCAGCAGTTCCGGCCGCGAAGAGACCCAGTACTTC
few	TRBV12-3/TRBV12-4	TRBJ2-2	NA	CAIRESGELFF	TGTGCCATCCGAGAGAGCGGGGAGCTGTTTTTT
NA	TRBV15	TRBJ1-5	NA	CATSRVVALYSNQPQHF	TGTGCCACCAGCAGAGTCGTGGCACTATATAGCAATCAGCCCCAGCATTTT
NA	TRBV10-2	TRBJ2-7	TRBD2	CASRGLAFLSYEQYF	TGCGCCAGCCGAGGACTAGCGTTTCTCTCCTACGAGCAGTACTTC
NA	TRBV19	TRBJ2-4	NA	CASSDGGAKNIQYF	TGTGCCAGTAGCGATGGAGGAGCCAAAAACATTCAGTACTTC
few	TRBV4-1	TRBJ2-5	NA	CASSQLAVQETQYF	TGCGCCAGCAGCCAATTGGCTGTCCAAGAGACCCAGTACTTC
few	TRBV5-1	TRBJ2-2	TRBD2	CASSLVVYGRLAGAYTGELFF	TGCGCCAGCAGCTTGGTTGTTTACGGCCGACTAGCGGGAGCCTACACCGGGGAGCTGTTTTTT
few	TRBV4-1	TRBJ2-4	NA	CASSPWGNIQYF	TGCGCCAGCAGCCCCTGGGGAAACATTCAGTACTTC
NA	TRBV7-9	TRBJ1-2	NA	CASNLPRGQPFGYTF	TGTGCCAGCAACCTCCCTAGGGGTCAGCCCTTTGGCTACACCTTC
few	TRBV28	TRBJ2-7	NA	CASSLFYEQYF	TGTGCCAGCAGTTTATTCTACGAGCAGTACTTC
many	TRBV15	TRBJ2-2	NA	CATSLVVASTGELFF	TGTGCCACCAGCCTGGTGGTTGCGAGCACCGGGGAGCTGTTTTTT
NA	TRBV4-1	TRBJ1-3	NA	CASSQDRWLPSGNTIYF	TGCGCCAGCAGCCAAGATCGGTGGTTACCCTCTGGAAACACCATATATTTT
many	TRBV7-3	TRBJ2-7	TRBD2	CASSLLAGPYEQYF	TGTGCCAGCAGCTTACTAGCGGGTCCCTACGAGCAGTACTTC
NA	TRBV28	TRBJ2-7	NA	CASIREGGRWDMREQYF	TGTGCCAGCATTAGGGAGGGGGGTAGATGGGATATGAGGGAGCAGTACTTC
few	TRBV11-2	TRBJ2-1	NA	CASNLGGFSYNEQFF	TGTGCCAGCAACCTTGGGGGGTTTTCCTACAATGAGCAGTTCTTC
few	TRBV20-1	TRBJ1-1	NA	CSATTWGLSTEAFF	TGCAGTGCTACAACCTGGGGGCTAAGCACTGAAGCTTTCTTT
few	TRBV4-1	TRBJ1-3	NA	CASSQEAPAPFGGNTIYF	TGCGCCAGCAGCCAAGAAGCCCCGGCCCCATTCGGTGGAAACACCATATATTTT
NA	TRBV12-3/TRBV12-4	TRBJ1-6	NA	CASSLGVSPLHF	TGTGCCAGCAGTTTGGGCGTTTCACCCCTCCACTTT
NA	TRBV6-5	TRBJ2-1	TRBD1	CASSYSGQVEQFF	TGTGCCAGCAGTTACTCGGGACAGGTAGAGCAGTTCTTC
NA	TRBV11-1	TRBJ1-1	TRBD1	CASSLGEGQDLMNTEAFF	TGTGCCAGCAGCTTAGGCGAGGGACAGGACCTTATGAACACTGAAGCTTTCTTT
NA	TRBV6-2/TRBV6-3	TRBJ1-5	NA	CASSYSKMRNQPQHF	TGTGCCAGCAGTTACTCGAAAATGCGCAATCAGCCCCAGCATTTT
NA	TRBV6-1	TRBJ1-1	NA	CASSALGSAPEAFF	TGTGCCAGCAGTGCCCTGGGGTCTGCGCCTGAAGCTTTCTTT
NA	TRBV12-3/TRBV12-4	TRBJ2-7	TRBD1	CASSPTGTGMGGGSEQYF	TGTGCCAGCAGCCCTACCGGGACAGGGATGGGTGGTGGATCCGAGCAGTACTTC
few	TRBV7-9	TRBJ2-3	NA	CASSFPVRQASTDTQYF	TGTGCCAGCAGCTTCCCCGTTAGACAGGCGAGCACAGATACGCAGTATTTT
NA	TRBV6-1	TRBJ2-7	NA	CASNVGESGEQYF	TGTGCCAGCAACGTGGGGGAATCGGGCGAGCAGTACTTC
NA	TRBV5-1	TRBJ1-2	NA	CASSLGSYTGNGYTF	TGCGCCAGCAGCTTGGGGTCGTACACAGGGAATGGCTACACCTTC
NA	TRBV28	TRBJ1-1	TRBD1	CASSFEIGTGEIEAFF	TGTGCCAGCAGTTTTGAAATAGGGACAGGGGAGATCGAAGCTTTCTTT
few	TRBV30	TRBJ2-1	TRBD1	CAWTLTGVFDEQFF	TGTGCCTGGACCCTGACAGGGGTTTTCGATGAGCAGTTCTTC
few	TRBV20-1	TRBJ1-2	NA	CSAPTTSGYGYTF	TGCAGTGCTCCAACCACCTCCGGGTATGGCTACACCTTC
NA	TRBV6-1	TRBJ2-2	TRBD1	CASSVDREYTGELFF	TGTGCCAGCAGTGTGGACAGGGAGTACACCGGGGAGCTGTTTTTT
few	TRBV28	TRBJ1-1	NA	CASIPPWGGASSWFF	TGTGCCAGCATCCCGCCCTGGGGGGGGGCTTCTTCGTGGTTCTTT
few	TRBV12-3/TRBV12-4	TRBJ2-1	TRBD2	CASTPDGLVGKNEQFF	TGTGCCAGCACTCCCGATGGACTAGTGGGAAAAAATGAGCAGTTCTTC
NA	TRBV5-1	TRBJ1-1	TRBD1	CASRPTGTVNTEAFF	TGCGCCAGCAGGCCCACAGGGACAGTGAACACTGAAGCTTTCTTT
few	TRBV5-1	TRBJ2-1	NA	CASSHNKIQATFSYNEQFF	TGCGCCAGCAGCCATAATAAAATTCAAGCTACCTTCTCCTACAATGAGCAGTTCTTC